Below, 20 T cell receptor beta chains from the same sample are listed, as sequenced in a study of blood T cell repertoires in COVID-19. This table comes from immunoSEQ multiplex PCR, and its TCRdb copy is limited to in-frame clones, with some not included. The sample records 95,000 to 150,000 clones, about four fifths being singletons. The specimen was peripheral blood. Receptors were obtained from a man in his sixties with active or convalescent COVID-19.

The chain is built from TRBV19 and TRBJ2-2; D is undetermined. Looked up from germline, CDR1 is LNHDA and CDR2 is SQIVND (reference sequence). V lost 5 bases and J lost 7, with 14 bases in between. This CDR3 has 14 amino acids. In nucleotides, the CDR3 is TGTGCCAGTAGTTTCCTTACGGTGGTCGGGGAGCTGTTTTTT. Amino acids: CASSFLTVVGELFF.

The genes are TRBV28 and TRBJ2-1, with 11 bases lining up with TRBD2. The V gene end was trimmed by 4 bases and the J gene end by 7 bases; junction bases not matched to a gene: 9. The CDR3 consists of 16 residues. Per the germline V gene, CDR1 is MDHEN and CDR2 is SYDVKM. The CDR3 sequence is CASSSQGLAAGNEQFF. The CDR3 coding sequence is TGTGCCAGCAGTTCCCAGGGACTAGCGGCGGGTAATGAGCAGTTCTTC. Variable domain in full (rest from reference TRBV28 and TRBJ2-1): DVKVTQSSRYLVKRTGEKVFLECVQDMDHENMFWYRQDPGLGLRLIYFSYDVKMKEKGDIPEGYSVSREKKERFSLILESASTNQTSMYLCASSSQGLAAGNEQFFGPGTRLTVL.

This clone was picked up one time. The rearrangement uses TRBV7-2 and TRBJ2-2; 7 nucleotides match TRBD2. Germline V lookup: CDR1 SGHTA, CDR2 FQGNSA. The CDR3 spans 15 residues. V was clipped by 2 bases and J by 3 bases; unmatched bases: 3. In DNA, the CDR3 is TGTGCCAGCAGCTTAAGCGGGGCTGACACCGGGGAGCTGTTTTTT. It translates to CASSLSGADTGELFF.

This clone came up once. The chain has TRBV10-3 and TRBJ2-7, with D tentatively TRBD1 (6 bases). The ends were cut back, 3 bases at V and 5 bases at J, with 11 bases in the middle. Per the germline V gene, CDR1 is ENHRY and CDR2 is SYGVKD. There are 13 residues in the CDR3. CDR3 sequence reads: CAISDRGQDEQYF. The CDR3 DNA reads TGTGCCATCAGTGACAGGGGTCAGGACGAGCAGTACTTC.

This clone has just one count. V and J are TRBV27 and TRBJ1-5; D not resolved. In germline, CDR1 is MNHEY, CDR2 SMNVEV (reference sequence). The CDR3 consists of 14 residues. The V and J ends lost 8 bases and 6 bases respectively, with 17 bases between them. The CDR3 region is CASQTTGGRQPQHF. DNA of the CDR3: TGTGCCAGCCAGACGACCGGAGGGCGTCAGCCCCAGCATTTT.

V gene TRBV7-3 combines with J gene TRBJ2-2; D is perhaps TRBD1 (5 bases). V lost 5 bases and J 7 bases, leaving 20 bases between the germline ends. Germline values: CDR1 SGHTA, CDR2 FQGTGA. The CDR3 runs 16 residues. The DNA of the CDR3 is TGTGCCAGCAGCAAACCCTCCGGCAGGGTCGGCGGGGAGCTGTTTTTT. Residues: CASSKPSGRVGGELFF. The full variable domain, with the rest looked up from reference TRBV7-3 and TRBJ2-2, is GAGVSQTPSNKVTEKGKYVELRCDPISGHTALYWYRQSLGQGPEFLIYFQGTGAADDSGLPNDRFFAVRPEGSVSTLKIQRTERGDSAVYLCASSKPSGRVGGELFFGEGSRLTVL.

CDR3 region: CASSIYRRGNQPQHF. CDR3 nucleotides: TGTGCCAGTAGTATCTATCGGAGGGGCAATCAGCCCCAGCATTTT. The chain couples TRBV19 to TRBJ1-5; D unclear. Trimming removed 3 bases from V and 2 bases from J, with 11 bases in between. Looked up from germline, CDR1 is LNHDA and CDR2 is SQIVND (reference sequence). CDR3 length equals 15 residues.

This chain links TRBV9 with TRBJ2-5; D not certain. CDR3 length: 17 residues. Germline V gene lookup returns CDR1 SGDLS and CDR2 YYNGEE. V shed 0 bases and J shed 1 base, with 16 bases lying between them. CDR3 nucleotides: TGTGCCAGCAGCGTAGGAGGTCATCCGGAGAGCCAAGAGACCCAGTACTTC. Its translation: CASSVGGHPESQETQYF.

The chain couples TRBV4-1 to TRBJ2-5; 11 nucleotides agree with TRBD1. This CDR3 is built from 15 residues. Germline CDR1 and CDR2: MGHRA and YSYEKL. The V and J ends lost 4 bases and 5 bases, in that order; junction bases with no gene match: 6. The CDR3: CASSPGTGGVETQYF. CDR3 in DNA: TGCGCCAGCAGCCCAGGGACAGGGGGTGTGGAGACCCAGTACTTC.

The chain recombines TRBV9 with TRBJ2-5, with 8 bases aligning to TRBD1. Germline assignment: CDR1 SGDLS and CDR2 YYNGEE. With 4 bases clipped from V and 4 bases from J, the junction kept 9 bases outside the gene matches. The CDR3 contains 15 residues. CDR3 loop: CASSFAPDRGETQYF. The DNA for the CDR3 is TGTGCCAGCAGCTTCGCTCCTGACAGGGGAGAGACCCAGTACTTC.

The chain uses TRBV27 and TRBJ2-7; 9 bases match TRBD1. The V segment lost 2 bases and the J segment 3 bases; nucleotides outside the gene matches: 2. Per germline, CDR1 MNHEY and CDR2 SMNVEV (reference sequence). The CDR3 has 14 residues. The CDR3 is CASSLRDRDYEQYF. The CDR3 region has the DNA TGTGCCAGCAGTTTAAGGGACAGGGACTACGAGCAGTACTTC.

The chain's CDR3 is CASSRQTGVTYEQYF. The CDR3 DNA follows: TGCGCCAGCAGCCGCCAGACAGGGGTGACCTACGAGCAGTACTTC. The V and J genes are TRBV5-1 and TRBJ2-7; 8 nucleotides align to TRBD1. The junction had 8 bases not matched to a gene; V was cut back by 4 bases and J by 2 bases. Germline CDR1 is SGHRS and CDR2 is YFSETQ. This CDR3 comprises 15 residues.

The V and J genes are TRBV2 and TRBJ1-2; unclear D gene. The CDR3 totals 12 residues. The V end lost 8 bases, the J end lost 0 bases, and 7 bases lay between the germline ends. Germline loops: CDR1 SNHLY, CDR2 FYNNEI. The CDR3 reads CASGRANYGYTF. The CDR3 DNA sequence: TGTGCCAGCGGCCGTGCTAACTATGGCTACACCTTC.

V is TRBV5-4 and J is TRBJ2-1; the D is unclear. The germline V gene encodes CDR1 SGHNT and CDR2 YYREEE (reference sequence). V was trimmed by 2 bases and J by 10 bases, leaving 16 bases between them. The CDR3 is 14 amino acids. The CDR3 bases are TGTGCCAGCAGCTTCACCGCACGAGGCGGCGAGCAGTTCTTC. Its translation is CASSFTARGGEQFF.

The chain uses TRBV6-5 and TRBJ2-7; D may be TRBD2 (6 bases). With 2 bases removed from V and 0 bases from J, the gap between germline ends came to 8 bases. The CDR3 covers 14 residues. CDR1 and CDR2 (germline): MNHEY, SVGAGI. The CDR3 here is CASSYRGNSYEQYF. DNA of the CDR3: TGTGCCAGCAGTTACCGGGGGAACTCCTACGAGCAGTACTTC.

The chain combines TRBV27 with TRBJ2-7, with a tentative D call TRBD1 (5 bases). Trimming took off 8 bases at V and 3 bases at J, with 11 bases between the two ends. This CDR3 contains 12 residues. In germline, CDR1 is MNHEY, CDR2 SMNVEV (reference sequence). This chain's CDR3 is CASSDTLYEQYF. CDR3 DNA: TGTGCCAGCTCGGACACCCTCTACGAGCAGTACTTC.

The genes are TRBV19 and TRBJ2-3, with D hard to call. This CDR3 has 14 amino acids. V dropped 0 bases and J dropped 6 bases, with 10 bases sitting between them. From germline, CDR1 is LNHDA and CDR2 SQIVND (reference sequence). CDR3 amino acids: CASSIDPGGDTQYF. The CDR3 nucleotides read TGTGCCAGTAGTATAGATCCAGGTGGGGATACGCAGTATTTT.

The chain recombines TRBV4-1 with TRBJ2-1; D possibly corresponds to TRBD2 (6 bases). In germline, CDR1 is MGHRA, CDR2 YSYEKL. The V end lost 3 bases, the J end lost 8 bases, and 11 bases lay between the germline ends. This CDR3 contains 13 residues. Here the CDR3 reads CASSQYGGYEQFF. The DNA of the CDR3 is TGCGCCAGCAGCCAGTATGGGGGGTATGAGCAGTTCTTC.

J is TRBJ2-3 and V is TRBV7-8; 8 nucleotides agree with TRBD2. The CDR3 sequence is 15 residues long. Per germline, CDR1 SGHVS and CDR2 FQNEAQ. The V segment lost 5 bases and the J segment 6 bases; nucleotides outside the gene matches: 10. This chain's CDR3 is CASSLEIGRGDTQYF. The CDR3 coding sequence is TGTGCCAGCAGCCTTGAGATCGGGAGGGGGGATACGCAGTATTTT.

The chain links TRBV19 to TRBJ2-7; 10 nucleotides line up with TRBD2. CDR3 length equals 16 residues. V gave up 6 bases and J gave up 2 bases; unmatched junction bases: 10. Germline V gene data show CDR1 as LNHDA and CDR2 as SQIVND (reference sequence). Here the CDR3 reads CASSLAGTSVAYEQYF. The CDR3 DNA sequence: TGTGCCAGTAGCTTAGCCGGGACTAGCGTCGCCTACGAGCAGTACTTC.